The 11 T cell receptor beta chains below all came from one sample that was sequenced in a study of cytomegalovirus exposure and HLA in healthy donors. The data were produced by immunoSEQ multiplex PCR, yet TCRdb's version contains in-frame clones alone and is incomplete. Among more than 55,000 clones listed, 94% were seen once. The sample was PBMCs. All receptors come from a woman under 30 in good health and CMV-seronegative.

J is TRBJ1-2 and V is TRBV7-6; no clear D gene. Trimming removed 1 base at V and 6 bases at J, with 9 bases between. Germline values: CDR1 SGHVS, CDR2 FNYEAQ. CDR3 size: 13 residues. CDR3 bases: TGTGCCAGCAGCTTAGGACTGACGGATGGCTACACCTTC. Its protein product is CASSLGLTDGYTF.

The chain has TRBV10-1 and TRBJ1-1; tentatively, D is TRBD1 (6 bases). Deletions cut 8 bases from V and 4 bases from J, with 11 bases between. This CDR3 has 12 residues. Germline assignment: CDR1 WNHNN and CDR2 SYGVQD (reference sequence). CDR3: CASRRGLTEAFF. CDR3 bases: TGCGCCAGCCGCAGGGGTCTCACTGAAGCTTTCTTT.

The chain links TRBV6-5 to TRBJ1-5; TRBD1 might be the D (5 bases). CDR1 MNHEY and CDR2 SVGAGI come from the germline V gene. This CDR3 has 15 residues. Trimming removed 5 bases from V and 6 bases from J, with 17 bases in between. CDR3 amino acids: CASSPGPRRGQPQHF. The CDR3 DNA is TGTGCCAGCAGTCCAGGACCCCGAAGGGGTCAGCCCCAGCATTTT.

The genes are TRBV5-1 and TRBJ2-7, with 7 nucleotides matching TRBD2. Germline V gene sequence: CDR1 SGHRS, CDR2 YFSETQ. V dropped 1 base and J dropped 2; count of bases not matched to a gene: 0. The CDR3 consists of 13 residues. Here the CDR3 reads CASSLSGAYEQYF. Here the CDR3 DNA reads TGCGCCAGCAGCTTGAGCGGGGCCTACGAGCAGTACTTC.

The rearrangement uses TRBV28 and TRBJ2-7; TRBD1 matches at 9 bases. V was pared by 6 bases and J by 2 bases, with 8 bases of the junction left unmatched. The germline CDR1 and CDR2 sequences are MDHEN and SYDVKM. The CDR3 extends over 15 amino acids. This CDR3 reads CASRRRDREPYEQYF. The DNA of the CDR3 is TGTGCCAGCAGGCGCCGGGACAGGGAACCCTACGAGCAGTACTTC.

The V and J genes are TRBV6-1 and TRBJ2-1, with D perhaps TRBD2 (5 bases). Germline loops: CDR1 MNHNS, CDR2 SASEGT. The V end lost 10 bases, the J end lost 6 bases, and 16 bases lay between the germline ends. CDR3 length: 13 residues. Here the CDR3 reads CATPPNGLNEQFF. CDR3 DNA: TGTGCCACTCCCCCTAACGGACTCAATGAGCAGTTCTTC.

V and J are TRBV7-2 and TRBJ2-1; 13 nucleotides agree with TRBD2. V dropped 5 bases and J dropped 4; count of bases not matched to a gene: 5. This CDR3 has 16 residues. Germline V gives CDR1 SGHTA, CDR2 FQGNSA. CDR3 sequence (DNA): TGTGCCAGCAGCGTCGGACTAGCGGGGGTATACAATGAGCAGTTCTTC. It is translated as CASSVGLAGVYNEQFF.

The CDR3, as DNA: TGCGCCAGCAGCTTGGTCGCGGGTTCCAATGAGCAGTTCTTC. It codes for CASSLVAGSNEQFF. The chain carries TRBV5-1 and TRBJ2-1, with TRBD2 as a possible D gene (5 bases). Germline V CDR1 and CDR2: SGHRS, YFSETQ. The CDR3 sequence is 14 residues long. V dropped 0 bases and J dropped 6 bases, with 10 bases sitting between them.

This chain connects TRBV11-3 to TRBJ2-4; 8 nucleotides match TRBD1. Per germline, CDR1 SGHNT and CDR2 YENEEA. This CDR3 region has 15 residues. The ends lost 5 bases at V and 7 bases at J; junction bases unmatched: 10. CDR3 residues: CASSNTGTGGNIQYF. The CDR3 nucleotides read TGTGCCAGCAGCAACACTGGGACAGGAGGGAACATTCAGTACTTC.

The V gene is TRBV27, the J gene TRBJ2-7; D is perhaps TRBD2 (5 bases). Germline loops: CDR1 MNHEY, CDR2 SMNVEV (reference sequence). The V end lost 4 bases, the J end lost 6 bases, and 19 bases lay between the germline ends. The CDR3 is 15 residues long. The CDR3 reads CASSSRTAERLEQYF. CDR3 DNA: TGTGCCAGCAGTTCCCGGACTGCAGAGAGGCTCGAGCAGTACTTC.

This sequence joins TRBV5-5 and TRBJ2-7, with D maybe TRBD1 (6 bases). Trimming cost V 1 base and J 5 bases, with 16 bases left between them. The CDR3 is 15 residues long. CDR1 is SGHKS, CDR2 YYEKEE, per germline (reference sequence). For the CDR3, the DNA is TGTGCCAGCAGCTTGACGGCAGGGGTATGGGACGAGCAGTACTTC. Protein: CASSLTAGVWDEQYF.